The rows below give T cell receptor beta chains drawn from one sample of a study of T cells after yellow fever vaccination. TCRdb itself ran the 5' RACE reads through MiXCR, one entry per CDR3 protein. The sample contains about 550,000 distinct CDR3 sequences, approximately 21% of which appear only once. The sequencing here drew on PBMCs, taken 15 days after the yellow fever booster vaccination. The receptors shown here come from a man between 25 and 39 years old who received the YFV17D yellow fever vaccine. CDR3s include the opening cysteine and the closing phenylalanine or tryptophan. A D gene is named only where the DNA matches it firmly. Clone size is shown for a subset of rows, as once, few, many or a class of expanded clone.

V: TRBV20-1; J: TRBJ2-7; size: NA; D: NA; DNA: TGCAGTGCAACGGAAGGACCTCCCTACGAGCAGTACTTC; CDR3: CSATEGPPYEQYF
V: TRBV4-3; J: TRBJ2-7; size: NA; D: TRBD2; DNA: TGCGCCAGCAGCCTGAGGGCGGGAGGCCGCTACGAGCAGTACTTC; CDR3: CASSLRAGGRYEQYF
V: TRBV2; J: TRBJ2-1; size: NA; D: NA; DNA: TGTGCCAGCAGCGACGCCGGAGGTGGGCTAGCGAACAATGAGCAGTTCTTC; CDR3: CASSDAGGGLANNEQFF
V: TRBV24-1; J: TRBJ2-2; size: NA; D: NA; DNA: TGTGCCACCAGTGATCGGGACCACACCGGGGAGCTGTTTTTT; CDR3: CATSDRDHTGELFF
V: TRBV14; J: TRBJ2-1; size: few; D: NA; DNA: TGTGCCAGCAGCCAACCCTTTGGAGCGCACTCCTACAATGAGCAGTTCTTC; CDR3: CASSQPFGAHSYNEQFF
V: TRBV12-3/TRBV12-4; J: TRBJ1-2; size: few; D: NA; DNA: TGTGCCAGCACCTCAGGCCGGACCGGGAGGAGAGAGGGCTACACCTTC; CDR3: CASTSGRTGRREGYTF
V: TRBV19; J: TRBJ2-1; size: few; D: TRBD1; DNA: TGTGCCAGTACATCGACAGGGTCCTACAATGAGCAGTTCTTC; CDR3: CASTSTGSYNEQFF
V: TRBV12-3/TRBV12-4; J: TRBJ2-4; size: NA; D: NA; DNA: TGTGCCAGCAGTCGACAGACGGCCAAAAACATTCAGTACTTC; CDR3: CASSRQTAKNIQYF
V: TRBV19; J: TRBJ1-4; size: few; D: TRBD1; DNA: TGTGCCAGTAGTCCCTACAGGGGCCGGGGTGAAAAACTGTTTTTT; CDR3: CASSPYRGRGEKLFF
V: TRBV12-3/TRBV12-4; J: TRBJ2-1; size: few; D: TRBD2; DNA: TGTGCCAGCAGGGGTCTAGCGGGAGGACCCTACAATGAGCAGTTCTTC; CDR3: CASRGLAGGPYNEQFF
V: TRBV27; J: TRBJ2-1; size: few; D: NA; DNA: TGTGCCAGCAGTCCCGGACCTAATCTCCATGAGCAGTTCTTC; CDR3: CASSPGPNLHEQFF
V: TRBV7-2; J: TRBJ1-5; size: NA; D: NA; DNA: TGTGCCAGCAGCTTATACGCTCAGCCCCAGCATTTT; CDR3: CASSLYAQPQHF
V: TRBV11-2; J: TRBJ2-4; size: few; D: NA; DNA: TGTGCCAGCAGCTTAGAGCGGGGAGGTAACATTCAGTACTTC; CDR3: CASSLERGGNIQYF
V: TRBV7-9; J: TRBJ2-1; size: NA; D: NA; DNA: TGTGCCAGCAGCATCCCGAATGAGCAGTTCTTC; CDR3: CASSIPNEQFF
V: TRBV7-9; J: TRBJ2-7; size: NA; D: TRBD1; DNA: TGTGCCAGCAGCTTCGGGACAGGGTTGGGGGAGCAGAACTTC; CDR3: CASSFGTGLGEQNF
V: TRBV4-3; J: TRBJ2-1; size: NA; D: TRBD2; DNA: TGCGCCAGCAGCCAAGATTACGGGGGGACCTACAATGAGCAGTTCTTC; CDR3: CASSQDYGGTYNEQFF
V: TRBV15; J: TRBJ2-2; size: NA; D: NA; DNA: TGTGCCACCAGCAGAGAACGAGGGATGGTCACCGGGGAGCTGTTTTTT; CDR3: CATSRERGMVTGELFF